Listed here are 16 T cell receptor beta chains from one sample, sequenced in a study of blood T cell repertoires in COVID-19. Produced via immunoSEQ multiplex PCR; TCRdb's table is partial and in-frame only. In the table there are tens of thousands of clones, approximately 81% of which are singletons. Sequenced material: peripheral blood. All receptors derive from an elderly man with active or convalescent COVID-19.

The CDR3 bases are TGTGCCAGCAGTTCCGGACAGCGCGAGCAGTACTTC. It codes for CASSSGQREQYF. V usage is TRBV11-2 and J usage is TRBJ2-7; D perhaps matches TRBD1 (6 bases). The V and J ends lost 6 bases and 6 bases respectively, with 12 bases between them. The CDR3 consists of 12 residues. Per the germline V gene, CDR1 is SGHAT and CDR2 is FQNNGV.

This chain links TRBV6-5 with TRBJ2-5; TRBD2 aligns across 7 bases. J gave up 2 bases and V 7 bases, and 10 bases lay outside the gene matches. The germline gives CDR1 MNHEY, CDR2 SVGAGI. There are 15 residues in the CDR3. CDR3 region: CASTPLGGLQETQYF. The CDR3 nucleotides are TGTGCCAGCACTCCTTTGGGGGGGTTACAAGAGACCCAGTACTTC.

The CDR3 region is CASSLSPYEQYF. DNA for the CDR3: TGTGCCAGCAGCTTGTCCCCGTACGAGCAGTACTTC. The V call is TRBV5-4, the J call TRBJ2-7; D is undetermined. CDR1 and CDR2 (germline): SGHNT, YYREEE (reference sequence). The CDR3 totals 12 residues. V gave up 1 base and J gave up 4 bases, with 6 bases separating them.

In its sample, this clone was seen once. The gene calls are TRBV2 and TRBJ1-6; D might be TRBD1 (6 bases). Trimming shortened V by 6 bases and J by 7 bases, and 13 bases separated the two germline ends. Per the germline V gene, CDR1 is SNHLY and CDR2 is FYNNEI. This CDR3 has 14 residues. The CDR3 reads CASRAGVENSPLHF. CDR3 DNA: TGTGCCAGCAGGGCAGGGGTGGAGAATTCACCCCTCCACTTT.

The genes are TRBV10-3 and TRBJ2-1, with 7 bases aligning to TRBD2. This CDR3 comprises 11 residues. CDR1 and CDR2 (germline): ENHRY, SYGVKD. V was clipped by 6 bases and J by 8 bases; unmatched bases: 1. The CDR3 here is CAIRGGYEQFF. The CDR3 coding sequence is TGTGCCATCAGGGGGGGGTATGAGCAGTTCTTC.

The chain uses TRBV28 and TRBJ1-2; TRBD1 might be the D (5 bases). CDR1 and CDR2 from the germline V gene are MDHEN and SYDVKM. The CDR3 runs to 14 residues. V shed 7 bases and J shed 4 bases, with 16 bases lying between them. The CDR3 nucleotides are TGTGCCAGCAACGGTCAAGGGGAATTCTATGGCTACACCTTC. Amino acid sequence: CASNGQGEFYGYTF.

The chain couples TRBV6-2 or TRBV6-3 to TRBJ2-2; 11 positions match TRBD2. Germline CDR1 MNHEY, CDR2 SVGEGT. This CDR3 is built from 15 residues. The junction had 12 bases not matched to a gene; V was cut back by 7 bases and J by 11 bases. CDR3: CASIPLAGALSELFF. The CDR3 bases are TGTGCCAGCATCCCACTAGCGGGGGCCCTGAGTGAGCTGTTTTTT.

The J gene is TRBJ1-2, the V gene TRBV25-1; D may be TRBD1 (5 bases). The CDR3 extends over 13 amino acids. Germline-derived CDR1 and CDR2 are MGHDK and SYGVNS. The V and J ends lost 6 bases and 0 bases respectively, with 8 bases between them. CDR3 DNA: TGTGCCAGCAGGACAGCCGCTAACTATGGCTACACCTTC. It yields the protein CASRTAANYGYTF.

The V gene is TRBV2, the J gene TRBJ1-5; 7 bases fit TRBD1. CDR1 is SNHLY, CDR2 FYNNEI, per germline. CDR3 length: 15 residues. Trimming removed 5 bases from V and 3 bases from J; junction bases left unmatched: 7. In DNA form, the CDR3 reads TGTGCCAGCAGTCGAGGACAGGACTACAATCAGCCCCAGCATTTT. Translated, it gives CASSRGQDYNQPQHF. Drawing the rest from reference TRBV2 and TRBJ1-5, the complete variable domain is EPEVTQTPSHQVTQMGQEVILRCVPISNHLYFYWYRQILGQKVEFLVSFYNNEISEKSEIFDDQFSVERPDGSNFTLKIRSTKLEDSAMYFCASSRGQDYNQPQHFGDGTRLSIL.

The rearrangement uses TRBV5-1 and TRBJ2-5, with TRBD2 matching 8 bases. From germline, CDR1 is SGHRS and CDR2 YFSETQ. The CDR3 spans 15 residues. J was trimmed by 5 bases and V by 4 bases; bases with no gene match: 10. This CDR3 reads CASSPQTGGGETQYF. DNA for the CDR3: TGCGCCAGCAGCCCCCAGACTGGCGGGGGGGAGACCCAGTACTTC.

This chain links TRBV5-5 with TRBJ2-7, with 7 bases matching TRBD1. This CDR3 comprises 16 residues. J lost 11 bases, V lost 1 base, and 18 bases had no gene match. Germline values: CDR1 SGHKS, CDR2 YYEKEE (reference sequence). CDR3 sequence (DNA): TGTGCCAGCAGCTTGACCACCGGGACAGAATTTTTCGGGGAGTACTTC. It encodes CASSLTTGTEFFGEYF.

The chain has TRBV3-1 (or the pseudogene TRBV3-2) and TRBJ1-5; D is unclear. Germline CDR1 LGHDT, CDR2 YNNKEL (reference sequence). The V and J ends lost 1 base and 0 bases respectively, with 4 bases between them. There are 14 residues in the CDR3. The CDR3 protein is CASSQGVSNQPQHF. CDR3 in DNA: TGTGCCAGCAGCCAAGGCGTTAGCAATCAGCCCCAGCATTTT.

The chain joins TRBV2 to TRBJ2-3; D is ambiguous. The CDR3 length is 13 residues. In germline, CDR1 is SNHLY, CDR2 FYNNEI. With 6 bases removed from V and 4 bases from J, the gap between germline ends came to 11 bases. DNA of the CDR3: TGTGCCAGCAGCGTCGCCCAGGCAGATACGCAGTATTTT. Its protein product is CASSVAQADTQYF.

The chain recombines TRBV5-5 with TRBJ2-7; 8 bases align to TRBD1. Germline-derived CDR1 and CDR2 are SGHKS and YYEKEE (reference sequence). The CDR3 is made up of 15 amino acids. V dropped 5 bases and J dropped 1; count of bases not matched to a gene: 8. CDR3 sequence: CASRGGQASSYEQYF. CDR3 coding DNA: TGTGCCAGCAGGGGGGGACAGGCCTCATCCTACGAGCAGTACTTC.

The rearrangement uses TRBV3-1 (or the pseudogene TRBV3-2) and TRBJ2-1, with TRBD2 matching over 11 bases. Germline assignment: CDR1 LGHDT and CDR2 YNNKEL (reference sequence). V shed 0 bases, J shed 4 bases, and the junction held 14 bases outside the gene matches. The CDR3 consists of 20 residues. This CDR3 is CASSQDGGSGGVRFYNEQFF. CDR3 DNA sequence: TGTGCCAGCAGCCAAGATGGTGGTAGCGGGGGGGTACGGTTTTACAATGAGCAGTTCTTC.

In its sample, this clone was seen a few times. The chain employs TRBV21-1 and TRBJ1-5; whether TRBD1, the table's D call, matches the DNA was not checked. TRBV21-1 counts as a pseudogene. The CDR3 spans 20 residues. The CDR3 bases are TGTGCCAGCAATAACCAAGAGGGACAGGGGTCTCAGCCCTTAAATCAGCCCCAGCATTTT. Its protein is CASNNQEGQGSQPLNQPQHF.